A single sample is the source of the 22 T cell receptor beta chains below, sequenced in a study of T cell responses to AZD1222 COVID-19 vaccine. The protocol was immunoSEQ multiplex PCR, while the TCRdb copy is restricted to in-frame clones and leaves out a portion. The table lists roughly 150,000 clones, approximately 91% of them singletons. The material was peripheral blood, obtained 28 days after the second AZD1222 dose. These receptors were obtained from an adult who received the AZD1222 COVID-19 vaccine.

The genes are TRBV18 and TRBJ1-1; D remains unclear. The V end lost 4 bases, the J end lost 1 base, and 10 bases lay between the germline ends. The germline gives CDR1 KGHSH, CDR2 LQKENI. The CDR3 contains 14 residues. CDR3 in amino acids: CASSRLQQNTEAFF. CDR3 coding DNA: TGTGCCAGCTCACGACTACAACAGAACACTGAAGCTTTCTTT. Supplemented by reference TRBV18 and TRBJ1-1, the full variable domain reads NAGVMQNPRHLVRRRGQEARLRCSPMKGHSHVYWYRQLPEEGLKFMVYLQKENIIDESGMPKERFSAEFPKEGPSILRIQQVVRGDSAAYFCASSRLQQNTEAFFGQGTRLTVV.

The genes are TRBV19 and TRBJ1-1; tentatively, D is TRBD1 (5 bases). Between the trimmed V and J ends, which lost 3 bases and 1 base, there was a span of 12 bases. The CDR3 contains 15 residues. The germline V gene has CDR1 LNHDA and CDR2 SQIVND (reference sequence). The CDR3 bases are TGTGCCAGTAGTATCCCGGGACTGCGGAACACTGAAGCTTTCTTT. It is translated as CASSIPGLRNTEAFF.

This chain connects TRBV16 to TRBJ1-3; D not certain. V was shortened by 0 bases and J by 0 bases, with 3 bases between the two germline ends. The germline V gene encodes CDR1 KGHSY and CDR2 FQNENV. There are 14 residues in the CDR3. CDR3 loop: CASSQSYSGNTIYF. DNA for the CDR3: TGTGCCAGCAGCCAATCTTACTCTGGAAACACCATATATTTT. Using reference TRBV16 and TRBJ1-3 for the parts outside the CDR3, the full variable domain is GEEVAQTPKHLVRGEGQKAKLYCAPIKGHSYVFWYQQVLKNEFKFLISFQNENVFDETGMPKERFSAKCLPNSPCSLEIQATKLEDSAVYFCASSQSYSGNTIYFGEGSWLTVV.

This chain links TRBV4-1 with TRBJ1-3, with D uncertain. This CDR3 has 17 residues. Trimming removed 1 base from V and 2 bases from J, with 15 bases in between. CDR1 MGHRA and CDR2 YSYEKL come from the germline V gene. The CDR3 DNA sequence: TGCGCCAGCAGCCAAGGGTTGGCACCCTCAACTGGAAACACCATATATTTT. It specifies CASSQGLAPSTGNTIYF.

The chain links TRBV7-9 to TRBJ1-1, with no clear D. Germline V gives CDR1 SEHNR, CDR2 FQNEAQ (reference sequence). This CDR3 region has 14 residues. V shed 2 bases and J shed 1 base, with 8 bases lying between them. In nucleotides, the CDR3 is TGTGCCAGCAGCTTATTTGGCAGGAACACTGAAGCTTTCTTT. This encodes CASSLFGRNTEAFF.

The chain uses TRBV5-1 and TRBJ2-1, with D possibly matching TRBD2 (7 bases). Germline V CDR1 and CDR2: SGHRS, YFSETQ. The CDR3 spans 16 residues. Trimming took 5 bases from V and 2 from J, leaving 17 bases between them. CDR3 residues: CASSQVRGAPYNEQFF. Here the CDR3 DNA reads TGCGCCAGCAGTCAGGTTCGGGGGGCTCCCTACAATGAGCAGTTCTTC.

The CDR3 loop reads CASSLWDRDEQYF. The CDR3 bases are TGTGCCAGCAGTTTGTGGGACAGGGACGAGCAGTACTTC. The V and J genes are TRBV27 and TRBJ2-7; 9 bases are a match to TRBD1. Germline V gives CDR1 MNHEY, CDR2 SMNVEV (reference sequence). CDR3 length: 13 residues. V was pared by 3 bases and J by 5 bases, with 2 bases of the junction left unmatched.

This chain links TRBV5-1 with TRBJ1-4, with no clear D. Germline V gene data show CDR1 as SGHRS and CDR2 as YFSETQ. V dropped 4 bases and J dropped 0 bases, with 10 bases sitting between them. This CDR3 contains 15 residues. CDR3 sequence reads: CASSPHTATNEKLFF. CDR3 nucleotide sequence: TGCGCCAGCAGCCCCCACACAGCAACTAATGAAAAACTGTTTTTT.

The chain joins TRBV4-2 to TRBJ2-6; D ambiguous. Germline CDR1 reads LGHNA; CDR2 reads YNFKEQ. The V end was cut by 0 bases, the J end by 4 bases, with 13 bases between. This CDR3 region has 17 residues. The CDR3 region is CASSQEAAGEGANVLTF. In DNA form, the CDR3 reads TGTGCCAGCAGCCAAGAGGCCGCAGGCGAAGGGGCCAACGTCCTGACTTTC.

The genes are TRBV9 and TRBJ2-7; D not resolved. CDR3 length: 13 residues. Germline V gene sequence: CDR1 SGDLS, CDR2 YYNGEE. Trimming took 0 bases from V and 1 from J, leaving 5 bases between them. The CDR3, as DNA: TGTGCCAGCAGCGTAGGACATTCCTACGAGCAGTACTTC. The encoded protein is CASSVGHSYEQYF.

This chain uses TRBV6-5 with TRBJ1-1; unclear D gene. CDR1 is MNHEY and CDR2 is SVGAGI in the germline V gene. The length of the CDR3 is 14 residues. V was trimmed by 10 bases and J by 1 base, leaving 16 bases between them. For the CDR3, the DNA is TGTGCCATTACGCGGGGTCCAGCGAACACTGAAGCTTTCTTT. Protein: CAITRGPANTEAFF.

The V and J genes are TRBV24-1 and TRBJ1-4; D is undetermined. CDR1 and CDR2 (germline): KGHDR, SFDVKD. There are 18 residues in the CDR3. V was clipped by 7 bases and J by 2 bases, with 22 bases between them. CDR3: CATRTKGHDLGTNEKLFF. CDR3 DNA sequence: TGTGCCACCAGAACCAAGGGCCACGACTTAGGGACTAATGAAAAACTGTTTTTT.

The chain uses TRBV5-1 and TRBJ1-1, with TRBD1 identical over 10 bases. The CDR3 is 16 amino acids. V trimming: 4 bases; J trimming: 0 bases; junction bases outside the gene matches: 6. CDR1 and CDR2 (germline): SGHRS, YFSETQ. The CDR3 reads CASSTGTGVMNTEAFF. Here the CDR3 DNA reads TGCGCCAGCAGCACAGGGACAGGGGTTATGAACACTGAAGCTTTCTTT. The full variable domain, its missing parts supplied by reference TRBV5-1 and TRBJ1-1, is KAGVTQTPRYLIKTRGQQVTLSCSPISGHRSVSWYQQTPGQGLQFLFEYFSETQRNKGNFPGRFSGRQFSNSRSEMNVSTLELGDSALYLCASSTGTGVMNTEAFFGQGTRLTVV.

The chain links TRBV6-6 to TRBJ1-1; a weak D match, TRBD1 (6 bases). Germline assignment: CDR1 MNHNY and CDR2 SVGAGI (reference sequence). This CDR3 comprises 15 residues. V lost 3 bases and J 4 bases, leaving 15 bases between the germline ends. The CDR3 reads CASSYGGGAGTEAFF. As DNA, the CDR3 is TGTGCCAGCAGTTATGGCGGGGGCGCAGGCACTGAAGCTTTCTTT.

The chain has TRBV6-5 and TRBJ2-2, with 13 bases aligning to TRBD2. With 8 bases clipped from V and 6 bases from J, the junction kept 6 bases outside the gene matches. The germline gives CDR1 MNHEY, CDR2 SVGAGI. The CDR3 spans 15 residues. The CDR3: CASRTSGSGAGELFF. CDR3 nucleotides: TGTGCCAGCCGGACTAGCGGGAGCGGGGCCGGGGAGCTGTTTTTT.

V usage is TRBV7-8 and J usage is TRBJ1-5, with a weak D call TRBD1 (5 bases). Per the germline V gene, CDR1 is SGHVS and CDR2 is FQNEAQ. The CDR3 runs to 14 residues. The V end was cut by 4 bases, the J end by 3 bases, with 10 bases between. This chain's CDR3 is CASSSGAHNQPQHF. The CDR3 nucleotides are TGTGCCAGCAGCTCCGGGGCCCACAATCAGCCCCAGCATTTT.

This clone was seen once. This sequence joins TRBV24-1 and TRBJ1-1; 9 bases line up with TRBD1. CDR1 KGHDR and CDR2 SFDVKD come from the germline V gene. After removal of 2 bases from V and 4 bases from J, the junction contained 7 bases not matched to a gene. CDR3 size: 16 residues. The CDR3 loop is CATSDSGDRVFTEAFF. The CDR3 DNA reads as TGTGCCACCAGTGATTCAGGGGACAGGGTTTTCACTGAAGCTTTCTTT.

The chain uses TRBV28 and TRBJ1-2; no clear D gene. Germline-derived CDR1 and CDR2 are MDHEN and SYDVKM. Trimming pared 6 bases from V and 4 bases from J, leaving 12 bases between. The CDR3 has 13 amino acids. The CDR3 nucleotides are TGTGCCAGCAGCCCGACGTCCCTCTATGGCTACACCTTC. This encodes CASSPTSLYGYTF.

The CDR3 nucleotides read TGTGCCAGCAGATTACCGGGACAGCAGAACACTGAAGCTTTCTTT. This translates into CASRLPGQQNTEAFF. This chain connects TRBV7-3 to TRBJ1-1; TRBD1 matches 7 bases. This CDR3 contains 15 residues. V was clipped by 6 bases and J by 1 base; unmatched bases: 8. Germline CDR1 is SGHTA and CDR2 is FQGTGA.

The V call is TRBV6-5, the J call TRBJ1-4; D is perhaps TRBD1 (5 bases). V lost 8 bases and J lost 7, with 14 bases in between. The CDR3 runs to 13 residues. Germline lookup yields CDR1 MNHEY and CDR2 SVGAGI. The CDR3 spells CASRRGVGEKLFF. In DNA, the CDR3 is TGTGCCAGCCGGAGAGGGGTTGGTGAAAAACTGTTTTTT.

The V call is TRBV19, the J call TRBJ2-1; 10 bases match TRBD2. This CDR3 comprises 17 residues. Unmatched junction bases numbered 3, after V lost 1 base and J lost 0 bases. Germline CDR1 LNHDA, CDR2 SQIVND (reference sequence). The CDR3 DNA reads TGTGCCAGTAGTATAGGGGCTAGCGGGAGCTCCTACAATGAGCAGTTCTTC. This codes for CASSIGASGSSYNEQFF.

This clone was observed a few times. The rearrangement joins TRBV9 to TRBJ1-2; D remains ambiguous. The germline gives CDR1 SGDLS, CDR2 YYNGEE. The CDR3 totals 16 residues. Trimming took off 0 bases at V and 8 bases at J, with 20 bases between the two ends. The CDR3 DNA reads TGTGCCAGCAGCGTAGACCTTCAAGATCGGGTGAGCGGCTACACCTTC. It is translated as CASSVDLQDRVSGYTF.